The 5 T cell receptor beta chains in this list originate from one sample, sequenced in a study of shared clonotypes between healthy human individuals. Assay: immunoSEQ multiplex PCR; the TCRdb copy retains only in-frame clones and omits some. The table has fewer than 2.5 million clones, under 95% seen once. Sequenced: naive CD4+ T cells from PBMCs. Subset defined: CD45RA+ positively selected. These receptors were collected from a young man in good health. Some clones in this sample may be carry-over from other donors' samples.

The chain is built from TRBV15 and TRBJ2-7; TRBD2 matches 14 bases. Germline V gene sequence: CDR1 LNHNV, CDR2 YYDKDF (reference sequence). V was clipped by 8 bases and J by 6 bases; unmatched bases: 6. CDR3 size: 14 residues. CDR3 in amino acids: CATAVTSGRAEQYF. CDR3 DNA sequence: TGTGCCACCGCTGTGACTAGCGGGAGGGCCGAGCAGTACTTC.

This sequence joins TRBV6-1 and TRBJ1-4, with TRBD1 as a possible D gene (5 bases). The CDR3 contains 14 residues. The V gene's germline CDR1 is MNHNS and CDR2 SASEGT. V lost 3 bases and J lost 6, with 11 bases in between. CDR3 bases: TGTGCCAGCAGTGAGAGTTGGGGCGATGAAAAACTGTTTTTT. Its protein is CASSESWGDEKLFF.

This sequence joins TRBV28 and TRBJ1-4; D is unclear. Germline values: CDR1 MDHEN, CDR2 SYDVKM. The CDR3 has 14 amino acids. V lost 6 bases and J 3 bases, leaving 11 bases between the germline ends. The CDR3 spells CASSDPLPNEKLFF. DNA for the CDR3: TGTGCCAGCAGCGACCCGCTACCTAATGAAAAACTGTTTTTT.

This chain joins TRBV5-1 and TRBJ1-2; D might be TRBD1 (5 bases). Germline V gene data show CDR1 as SGHRS and CDR2 as YFSETQ. This CDR3 contains 13 residues. The V gene lost 5 bases and the J gene lost 1 base, with 9 bases spanning the gap. This CDR3 is CASSRGVNYGYTF. In DNA form, the CDR3 reads TGCGCCAGCAGTCGAGGGGTTAACTATGGCTACACCTTC.

The rearrangement joins TRBV11-2 to TRBJ2-2; 12 positions match TRBD2. V dropped 5 bases and J dropped 5; count of bases not matched to a gene: 6. The CDR3 totals 16 residues. CDR1 SGHAT and CDR2 FQNNGV come from the germline V gene. DNA of the CDR3: TGTGCCAGCAGCGCAGGACTAGCGGGAAGTACCGGGGAGCTGTTTTTT. This codes for CASSAGLAGSTGELFF.